A single sample is the source of the 13 T cell receptor beta chains below, sequenced in a study of T cells expressing NK-cell markers. Each CDR3 protein gets one entry in TCRdb, which reprocessed the 5' RACE reads and gives no DNA. The repertoire table contains 200,000 to 300,000 distinct CDR3 sequences. The sequenced sample was blood T cells: a sorted CD56 or NKG2C T cell subset, CD4+ or CD8+ T cells, or bulk PBMC T cells (not recorded which). The receptor source for this set is a woman between 18 and 75 years old in good health.

The rearrangement joins TRBV29-1 to TRBJ2-3; TCRdb's D gene call, TRBD1, goes unchecked for lack of DNA. Germline CDR1 is SQVTM and CDR2 is ANQGSEA. This CDR3 contains 12 residues. CDR3: CSVQGEPDTQYF.

CDR3: CASSSRGASTDTQYF. The chain combines TRBV28 with TRBJ2-3; TCRdb picks TRBD1, but there is no DNA to check that call. Germline CDR1 is MDHEN and CDR2 is SYDVKM. The CDR3 totals 15 residues.

V gene TRBV20-1 combines with J gene TRBJ2-1; no DNA is available, so the TRBD2 call from TCRdb remains unchecked. Germline CDR1 reads DFQATT; CDR2 reads SNEGSKA (reference sequence). The CDR3 is made up of 15 amino acids. Here the CDR3 reads CSAGPPSGSGNEQFF.

The CDR3 here is CATNRGQVGTEAFF. The genes are TRBV15 and TRBJ1-1; TCRdb proposes TRBD1, but this gene call is untestable without DNA. Germline-derived CDR1 and CDR2 are LNHNV and YYDKDF (reference sequence). This CDR3 spans 14 amino acids.

V gene TRBV7-8 combines with J gene TRBJ2-2; TCRdb's assignment of TRBD1 cannot be checked, as there is no DNA. This CDR3 is 18 amino acids long. The V gene's germline CDR1 is SGHVS and CDR2 FQNEAQ. This CDR3 reads CASSPKRLPVQDTGELFF.

This sequence joins TRBV10-3 and TRBJ1-4; TCRdb lists TRBD1, though no DNA is available to test this call. The CDR3 length is 15 residues. CDR1 is ENHRY and CDR2 is SYGVKD in the germline V gene. CDR3 amino acids: CAISESGKGNEKLFF.

The J gene is TRBJ2-5, the V gene TRBV5-5; no DNA is available, so the TRBD1 call from TCRdb remains unchecked. Per the germline V gene, CDR1 is SGHKS and CDR2 is YYEKEE (reference sequence). CDR3 size: 14 residues. The CDR3 spells CASSLTGSGETQYF.

This chain connects TRBV25-1 to TRBJ1-2; TCRdb selects TRBD1, and the lack of DNA leaves this call unchecked. Germline V gene data show CDR1 as MGHDK and CDR2 as SYGVNS. The CDR3 spans 14 residues. CDR3 amino acids: CASSDPGPGYGYTF.

The chain joins TRBV29-1 to TRBJ1-2; TCRdb's D gene call, TRBD1, goes unchecked for lack of DNA. There are 14 residues in the CDR3. Germline V gene sequence: CDR1 SQVTM, CDR2 ANQGSEA. The CDR3 is CSVAAGTGTRGYTF. Supplemented by reference TRBV29-1 and TRBJ1-2, the full variable domain reads SAVISQKPSRDICQRGTSLTIQCQVDSQVTMMFWYRQQPGQSLTLIATANQGSEATYESGFVIDKFPISRPNLTFSTLTVSNMSPEDSSIYLCSVAAGTGTRGYTFGSGTRLTVV.

The J gene is TRBJ2-2, the V gene TRBV3-1; the TCRdb call, TRBD2, lacks DNA for checking. This CDR3 is built from 15 residues. Germline assignment: CDR1 LGHDT and CDR2 YNNKEL (reference sequence). The chain's CDR3 is CASSQASVGTGELFF. Complete variable domain (other parts from reference TRBV3-1 and TRBJ2-2): DTAVSQTPKYLVTQMGNDKSIKCEQNLGHDTMYWYKQDSKKFLKIMFSYNNKELIINETVPNRFSPKSPDKAHLNLHINSLELGDSAVYFCASSQASVGTGELFFGEGSRLTVL.

The genes are TRBV18 and TRBJ2-7; the TRBD1 assignment by TCRdb is unverifiable without DNA. The CDR3 has 15 residues. Per the germline V gene, CDR1 is KGHSH and CDR2 is LQKENI. The CDR3: CASSLPRKGIHEQYF.

The chain joins TRBV20-1 to TRBJ1-1; checking the TCRdb D call of TRBD1 is not possible without DNA. Germline-derived CDR1 and CDR2 are DFQATT and SNEGSKA (reference sequence). The CDR3 is 15 amino acids. CDR3 sequence: CSARDHRRGVTEAFF.

The rearrangement uses TRBV19 and TRBJ2-1; with no DNA, the TCRdb D assignment of TRBD1 cannot be verified. This CDR3 comprises 13 residues. CDR1 LNHDA and CDR2 SQIVND come from the germline V gene (reference sequence). This chain's CDR3 is CAIGTGIYNEQFF.